These 7 T cell receptor beta chains share one sample of origin, sequenced in a study of blood T cell repertoires in COVID-19 (TCRdb year 2020). Library prep was done by the immunoSEQ multiplex PCR assay. TCRdb mirrors the immuneACCESS table, restricted to in-frame sequences. Some clones are absent from its copies; in checked studies, under half trace to an unresolved V gene, and the reason for the others is unknown. In all, the sample holds 300,000 to 400,000 clones, and 80% to 90% of those were seen once. Approximately 4.6% of the sample is taken by the ten largest. Sequenced: PBMCs or T cells enriched from blood (not recorded which). Receptors were obtained from a woman between 35 and 50 years old with acute COVID-19.

The rearrangement links TRBV27 to TRBJ2-7; 7 bases agree with TRBD2. Germline V gene lookup returns CDR1 MNHEY and CDR2 SMNVEV (reference sequence). The CDR3 is made up of 17 amino acids. Losses at the gene ends were 2 bases for V and 0 bases for J; bases not matched to a gene: 10. The DNA of the CDR3 is TGTGCCAGCAGTTTAAGGTTAGCGGGCTACCACTCCTACGAGCAGTACTTC. It is translated as CASSLRLAGYHSYEQYF.

This clone was found a few times. The chain has TRBV3-1 (or the pseudogene TRBV3-2) and TRBJ1-1, with 10 positions matching TRBD1. V shed 3 bases and J 7 bases; nucleotides not matched to a gene: 8. The germline V gene encodes CDR1 LGHDT and CDR2 YNNKEL (reference sequence). The CDR3 contains 15 residues. This CDR3 reads CASSHSGQGTGEAFF. The CDR3 DNA reads TGTGCCAGCAGCCACTCGGGACAGGGGACCGGTGAAGCTTTCTTT.

This clone has only one observation. This chain uses TRBV5-1 with TRBJ2-5, with 10 bases lining up with TRBD1. Unmatched junction bases numbered 12, after V lost 0 bases and J lost 4 bases. The CDR3 consists of 18 residues. Germline V gene sequence: CDR1 SGHRS, CDR2 YFSETQ. CDR3 DNA sequence: TGCGCCAGCAGCTTGGGAGTGGGGTCGGGACAGGGGTCAGAGACCCAGTACTTC. Translating gives CASSLGVGSGQGSETQYF.

The chain couples TRBV5-5 to TRBJ2-1; the D gene is possibly TRBD1 (6 bases). The CDR3 length is 13 residues. With 5 bases removed from V and 13 bases from J, the gap between germline ends came to 19 bases. Germline assignment: CDR1 SGHKS and CDR2 YYEKEE (reference sequence). The CDR3: CASSLETGDSQFF. The CDR3 DNA sequence: TGTGCCAGCAGTTTAGAGACAGGCGACTCCCAGTTCTTC.

As concerns this clone: Other nucleotide sequences in the sample specify the same CDR3. V usage is TRBV18 and J usage is TRBJ1-1, with TRBD1 as a possible D gene (5 bases). Trimming removed 3 bases at V and 1 base at J, with 6 bases between. CDR3 length: 13 amino acids. Germline CDR1 KGHSH, CDR2 LQKENI. CDR3 sequence (DNA): TGTGCCAGCTCACCCACAGGGAACACTGAAGCTTTCTTT. Translating it yields CASSPTGNTEAFF. Looking up the rest from reference TRBV18 and TRBJ1-1 gives the full variable domain: NAGVMQNPRHLVRRRGQEARLRCSPMKGHSHVYWYRQLPEEGLKFMVYLQKENIIDESGMPKERFSAEFPKEGPSILRIQQVVRGDSAAYFCASSPTGNTEAFFGQGTRLTVV.

The rearrangement uses TRBV11-2 and TRBJ2-1; no clear D gene. The CDR3 consists of 16 residues. Germline V gene sequence: CDR1 SGHAT, CDR2 FQNNGV. The V end was cut by 1 base, the J end by 4 bases, with 14 bases between. The CDR3 DNA is TGTGCCAGCAGCTTAGCCTCCCCCCTTCCTTACAATGAGCAGTTCTTC. It specifies CASSLASPLPYNEQFF.

The chain joins TRBV11-2 to TRBJ2-7, with 8 bases matching TRBD1. V dropped 1 base and J dropped 3; count of bases not matched to a gene: 8. The CDR3 has 16 amino acids. CDR1 and CDR2 from the germline V gene are SGHAT and FQNNGV. The CDR3 DNA reads TGTGCCAGCAGCTTAGCCCGGGACAGGACCTACTACGAGCAGTACTTC. This codes for CASSLARDRTYYEQYF.